One sample yielded the 30 T cell receptor beta chains listed below, sequenced in a study of CD8 T cells in ankylosing spondylitis (dated by TCRdb to about 2017). Preparation of the library involved 5' RACE. The sequencing machine was an Illumina HiSeq 2500. TCRdb ran its own pipeline on the public reads, namely fastp trimming at Q25 and MiXCR clone calling, and kept in-frame beta chains. For every CDR3 protein sequence, its rows merge into one entry that carries the most common genes and DNA. This sample is represented by around 250,000 distinct CDR3 sequences; over 15% of them were singletons. Around 30% of the sample goes to the ten largest clones. The specimen sequenced was blood, either unsorted or a sorted T cell fraction (not recorded which). These receptor sequences come from a male donor with ankylosing spondylitis or in good health (not recorded which).

This clonotype turned up a few times. The V call is TRBV6-8, the J call TRBJ1-5, with TRBD1 matching 9 bases. The CDR3 is 18 amino acids. Germline values: CDR1 MNHGY, CDR2 SAAAGT. After removal of 4 bases from V and 3 bases from J, the junction contained 13 bases not matched to a gene. CDR3 sequence: CASSFNSFRDRANQPQHF. CDR3 in DNA: TGTGCCAGCAGTTTTAATTCATTCCGGGACAGGGCCAATCAGCCCCAGCATTTT.

V is TRBV20-1 and J is TRBJ2-7; 9 bases agree with TRBD1. J was trimmed by 5 bases and V by 6 bases; bases with no gene match: 11. The germline gives CDR1 DFQATT, CDR2 SNEGSKA (reference sequence). This CDR3 has 14 residues. CDR3 in amino acids: CSARFRDRADEQYF. CDR3 coding DNA: TGCAGTGCGAGATTCCGGGACAGGGCGGACGAGCAGTACTTC.

As concerns this clonotype: A single base separates this from a much larger clone, so it may be a read error. The gene calls are TRBV29-1 and TRBJ2-1; D might be TRBD2 (6 bases). Per germline, CDR1 SQVTM and CDR2 ANQGSEA. The CDR3 length is 13 residues. The CDR3 is CSVWVAEYSEQFF. For the CDR3, the DNA is TGCAGCGTTTGGGTAGCGGAGTACAGTGAGCAGTTCTTC.

This clonotype was recorded a few times. The chain employs TRBV6-6 and TRBJ1-1, with D possibly TRBD1 on 6 matching bases. The CDR3 extends over 13 amino acids. Per the germline V gene, CDR1 is MNHNY and CDR2 is SVGAGI (reference sequence). Deletions cut 7 bases from V and 0 bases from J, with 9 bases between. CDR3 sequence: CASIQGLNTEAFF. The CDR3 region has the DNA TGTGCCAGCATACAGGGACTGAACACTGAAGCTTTCTTT.

In this sample, this clonotype turned up a few times. The rearrangement uses TRBV6-2 or TRBV6-3 and TRBJ2-7; no definite D call. Germline V gene sequence: CDR1 MNHEY, CDR2 SVGEGT. The length of the CDR3 is 14 residues. The V and J ends lost 2 bases and 2 bases respectively, with 10 bases between them. The CDR3 protein is CASSYNDQPYEQYF. CDR3 nucleotides: TGTGCCAGCAGTTACAACGACCAACCCTACGAGCAGTACTTC.

A single count supports this clonotype. This chain connects TRBV20-1 to TRBJ2-7, with TRBD2 matching over 12 bases. The CDR3 sequence is 13 residues long. Germline V CDR1 and CDR2: DFQATT, SNEGSKA (reference sequence). After removal of 6 bases from V and 4 bases from J, the junction contained 4 bases not matched to a gene. The CDR3 DNA sequence: TGCAGTGCCAGGACTAGCGGGATGTACGAGCAGTACTTC. Its protein product is CSARTSGMYEQYF.

This clonotype was seen many times. The chain is built from TRBV7-2 and TRBJ2-1; D gene uncertain. The CDR3 runs 13 residues. The V end was cut by 5 bases, the J end by 8 bases, with 13 bases between. Germline V gene lookup returns CDR1 SGHTA and CDR2 FQGNSA. DNA of the CDR3: TGTGCCAGCAGCGACTGGATTTCCGATGAGCAGTTCTTC. Translating it yields CASSDWISDEQFF.

This clonotype appeared many times. The J gene is TRBJ2-1, the V gene TRBV5-1; the match to TRBD2 covers 9 bases. V was pared by 1 base and J by 2 bases, with 7 bases of the junction left unmatched. Germline lookup yields CDR1 SGHRS and CDR2 YFSETQ. The CDR3 length is 17 residues. CDR3 DNA: TGCGCCAGCAGCTTGACTATAGCGGGAGACCCCTACAATGAGCAGTTCTTC. It is translated as CASSLTIAGDPYNEQFF.

This clonotype turned up a few times. The chain couples TRBV12-3 or TRBV12-4 to TRBJ2-3, with D perhaps given as TRBD1 or TRBD2 (5 bases each). CDR3 length equals 14 residues. The ends were cut back, 8 bases at V and 4 bases at J, with 16 bases in the middle. CDR3 sequence: CASQAEGWPDTQYF. CDR3 nucleotide sequence: TGTGCCAGCCAGGCCGAGGGGTGGCCAGATACGCAGTATTTT.

This clonotype appeared a few times. The chain uses TRBV4-3 and TRBJ2-5; no clear D gene. V shed 0 bases and J shed 3 bases, with 11 bases lying between them. CDR3 length: 15 residues. The germline gives CDR1 LGHNA, CDR2 YSLEER. The DNA for the CDR3 is TGCGCCAGCAGCCAAGATCATCTTAGAAAAGAGACCCAGTACTTC. Translated, it gives CASSQDHLRKETQYF.

The chain has TRBV29-1 and TRBJ2-1; D may be TRBD2 (5 bases). Germline V gene data show CDR1 as SQVTM and CDR2 as ANQGSEA. V was trimmed by 2 bases and J by 9 bases, leaving 20 bases between them. The CDR3 has 15 amino acids. CDR3 coding DNA: TGCAGCGTTGAATTCTCTAGCATTACATCGGGTGAGCAGTTCTTC. Its protein product is CSVEFSSITSGEQFF.

The chain combines TRBV4-2 with TRBJ2-1; D may be TRBD1 (5 bases). Germline CDR1 LGHNA, CDR2 YNFKEQ. V lost 1 base to trimming and J lost 6 bases, with 19 bases between them. The CDR3 consists of 17 residues. CDR3 region: CASSQVQAGPLGNEQFF. CDR3 nucleotides: TGTGCCAGCAGCCAAGTACAGGCAGGACCGCTTGGCAATGAGCAGTTCTTC.

The rearrangement uses TRBV9 and TRBJ2-2; 8 positions match TRBD2. Germline V CDR1 and CDR2: SGDLS, YYNGEE. V lost 0 bases, J lost 9 bases, and 4 bases stayed unmatched. CDR3 length: 14 residues. CDR3 sequence (DNA): TGTGCCAGCAGCGTAGTAGGGACTAGTTGGGAGCTGTTTTTT. Amino acid sequence: CASSVVGTSWELFF. Using reference TRBV9 and TRBJ2-2 for the parts outside the CDR3, the full variable domain is DSGVTQTPKHLITATGQRVTLRCSPRSGDLSVYWYQQSLDQGLQFLIQYYNGEERAKGNILERFSAQQFPDLHSELNLSSLELGDSALYFCASSVVGTSWELFFGEGSRLTVL.

This clonotype appeared a few times. This chain links TRBV20-1 with TRBJ2-1; TRBD2 matches 11 bases. Germline lookup yields CDR1 DFQATT and CDR2 SNEGSKA (reference sequence). Trimming at V came to 5 bases and at J to 6 bases, leaving 6 bases not matched to a gene. The CDR3 length is 14 residues. This CDR3 reads CSAPTSGSLNEQFF. For the CDR3, the DNA is TGCAGTGCTCCAACTAGCGGGAGCCTCAATGAGCAGTTCTTC.

The CDR3 here is CASSQDPPLAGGPERELFF. CDR3 coding DNA: TGTGCCAGCAGCCAAGACCCCCCATTAGCGGGAGGCCCTGAAAGGGAGCTGTTTTTT. The rearrangement uses TRBV4-2 and TRBJ2-2, with 10 bases fitting TRBD2. CDR1 is LGHNA, CDR2 YNFKEQ, per germline. The CDR3 sequence is 19 residues long. The V segment lost 0 bases and the J segment 9 bases; nucleotides outside the gene matches: 16.

This clonotype was counted only a few times. The genes are TRBV29-1 and TRBJ2-7; 8 bases fit TRBD1. Germline V gene lookup returns CDR1 SQVTM and CDR2 ANQGSEA. The CDR3 is 12 amino acids. The ends lost 4 bases at V and 6 bases at J; junction bases unmatched: 5. The CDR3 DNA follows: TGCAGCGTTGGACAGGGGCGGAGCGAGCAGTACTTC. Translation: CSVGQGRSEQYF.

This clonotype was observed a few times. The V call is TRBV7-2, the J call TRBJ2-1; D unresolved. Germline V gives CDR1 SGHTA, CDR2 FQGNSA. The V end was cut by 3 bases, the J end by 3 bases, with 9 bases between. The CDR3 has 14 amino acids. CDR3 loop: CASSLWPSYNEQFF. DNA of the CDR3: TGTGCCAGCAGCTTGTGGCCTAGCTACAATGAGCAGTTCTTC.

This clonotype was picked up a small number of times. Here the CDR3 reads CASSVADSQETQYF. The CDR3 DNA reads TGTGCCAGCAGCGTCGCGGACAGCCAAGAGACCCAGTACTTC. The V gene is TRBV9, the J gene TRBJ2-5; D possibly corresponds to TRBD1 (6 bases). Deletions cut 2 bases from V and 1 base from J, with 9 bases between. CDR3 length: 14 amino acids. Germline lookup yields CDR1 SGDLS and CDR2 YYNGEE.

The genes are TRBV6-5 and TRBJ2-2; maybe TRBD1 (5 bases). The CDR3 is made up of 14 amino acids. The germline V gene encodes CDR1 MNHEY and CDR2 SVGAGI. V gave up 1 base and J gave up 6 bases, with 9 bases separating them. In nucleotides, the CDR3 is TGTGCCAGCAGTTACTATCAGGGTTCCGGGGAGCTGTTTTTT. Translating gives CASSYYQGSGELFF.

In its sample, this clonotype was seen many times. The V gene is TRBV7-2, the J gene TRBJ2-6; D ambiguous. The germline gives CDR1 SGHTA, CDR2 FQGNSA. V was shortened by 2 bases and J by 5 bases, with 10 bases between the two germline ends. CDR3 length equals 15 residues. This CDR3 is CASSLQSRRANVLTF. The CDR3, as DNA: TGTGCCAGCAGCTTACAATCAAGGAGGGCCAACGTCCTGACTTTC.

The chain couples TRBV5-1 to TRBJ2-1; TRBD1 matches 11 bases. Germline V gene sequence: CDR1 SGHRS, CDR2 YFSETQ. CDR3 length: 14 amino acids. J lost 12 bases, V lost 0 bases, and 5 bases had no gene match. CDR3 amino acids: CASSLADRGQGQFF. CDR3 DNA sequence: TGCGCCAGCAGCTTGGCGGACAGGGGGCAAGGGCAGTTCTTC. Combining the CDR3 with reference TRBV5-1 and TRBJ2-1 gives the whole variable domain KAGVTQTPRYLIKTRGQQVTLSCSPISGHRSVSWYQQTPGQGLQFLFEYFSETQRNKGNFPGRFSGRQFSNSRSEMNVSTLELGDSALYLCASSLADRGQGQFFGPGTRLTVL.

In its sample, this clonotype was seen a few times. The chain combines TRBV29-1 with TRBJ2-2; 9 bases align to TRBD2. The CDR3 runs 14 residues. The ends lost 1 base at V and 5 bases at J; junction bases unmatched: 2. Looked up from germline, CDR1 is SQVTM and CDR2 is ANQGSEA. The CDR3 coding sequence is TGCAGCGTTGAAGGGCTAGCGGGGACCGGGGAGCTGTTTTTT. Its protein product is CSVEGLAGTGELFF.

The V call is TRBV29-1, the J call TRBJ2-1; 9 nucleotides line up with TRBD1. CDR3 size: 16 residues. The germline V gene has CDR1 SQVTM and CDR2 ANQGSEA. V shed 3 bases, J shed 2 bases, and the junction held 8 bases outside the gene matches. DNA for the CDR3: TGCAGCGTTGAGGGTCTCCGGGACAGGGCCTACAATGAGCAGTTCTTC. This translates into CSVEGLRDRAYNEQFF.

The rearrangement joins TRBV7-3 to TRBJ2-1, with 7 bases fitting TRBD2. CDR1 is SGHTA, CDR2 FQGTGA, per germline. There are 16 residues in the CDR3. V lost 5 bases to trimming and J lost 4 bases; unmatched junction nucleotides: 11. CDR3 sequence (DNA): TGTGCCAGCAGCCAAAACGGACTAGGTTCTTACAATGAGCAGTTCTTC. This sequence encodes CASSQNGLGSYNEQFF.

The table lists this clonotype with a few counts. The chain uses TRBV29-1 and TRBJ1-2; D is undetermined. The CDR3 spans 11 residues. Germline CDR1 is SQVTM and CDR2 is ANQGSEA. With 7 bases removed from V and 4 bases from J, the gap between germline ends came to 10 bases. Here the CDR3 DNA reads TGCAGCGCCCGGACGAGCTATGGCTACACCTTC. Its protein product is CSARTSYGYTF.

This clonotype occurred a few times. This rearrangement joins TRBV5-1 to TRBJ2-1; D possibly uses TRBD1 or TRBD2 (5 bases each). The germline gives CDR1 SGHRS, CDR2 YFSETQ. V shed 0 bases and J shed 9 bases, with 10 bases lying between them. The CDR3 totals 13 residues. CDR3 bases: TGCGCCAGCAGCTTGGACGGGGCTGGTGAGCAGTTCTTC. Amino acid sequence: CASSLDGAGEQFF.

This clonotype was counted only a few times. The genes are TRBV5-1 and TRBJ2-3, with a possible D match to TRBD1 (5 bases). The germline gives CDR1 SGHRS, CDR2 YFSETQ. Trimming removed 2 bases from V and 2 bases from J, with 9 bases in between. The CDR3 covers 14 residues. For the CDR3, the DNA is TGCGCCAGCAGCTTCTTAGGGGTCACAGATACGCAGTATTTT. Translation gives CASSFLGVTDTQYF.

This clonotype was found many times. The chain couples TRBV6-1 to TRBJ2-1, with 8 bases identical to TRBD1. This CDR3 has 16 residues. J lost 6 bases, V lost 5 bases, and 12 bases had no gene match. CDR1 is MNHNS, CDR2 SASEGT, per germline. The DNA for the CDR3 is TGTGCCAGCAGTCAATCCGCTGGACAGGGAGGCAATGAGCAGTTCTTC. Its translation is CASSQSAGQGGNEQFF.

The rearrangement joins TRBV7-9 to TRBJ1-2; D is undetermined. V was cut by 0 bases and J by 2 bases, with 7 bases left in between. This CDR3 region has 14 residues. Germline loops: CDR1 SEHNR, CDR2 FQNEAQ (reference sequence). DNA for the CDR3: TGTGCCAGCAGCTTAGCTTGGATCAACTATGGCTACACCTTC. It translates to CASSLAWINYGYTF.

This clonotype has ten or more counts. The CDR3 DNA sequence: TGCAGTGCCCGGGGGGGTGACAGTTACGAGCAGTACTTC. Translating gives CSARGGDSYEQYF. The rearrangement links TRBV20-1 to TRBJ2-7, with 8 nucleotides matching TRBD2. The CDR3 is 13 amino acids. The V gene's germline CDR1 is DFQATT and CDR2 SNEGSKA (reference sequence). V lost 6 bases to trimming and J lost 4 bases; unmatched junction nucleotides: 8.